This T cell receptor beta chain was captured in a study of spatial heterogeneity in lung cancer. Study as a whole: Alpha-chain detections were consistently fewer than beta-chain detections among the sequences.

Time point denoted: sample taken at primary tumor resection. Whole RNA obtained from tumor, nontumor lung or frozen PBMC underwent sequencing without sorting. The donor population consisted of over 55 patients with untreated, early-stage non-small cell lung cancer. Study outcomes and limitations: More often at tumor resection than at routine follow-up, ubiquitous expanded tumor TCRs were detected in the blood.

Single TCR cDNA molecules each had their own unique molecular identifier. MiXCR, applied by TCRdb to the 5' RACE reads, yields one record per CDR3 protein. The data show 9,500 to 15,000 distinct CDR3 sequences, 13% to 15% seen once. The CDR3 contains 11 residues. Germline V gives CDR1 MNHEY, CDR2 SVGAGI. V was pared by 2 bases and J by 5 bases, with 3 bases between. This clonotype is medium-sized. Its cognate antigen is unknown. The sample here was PBMCs, taken at surgery. J is TRBJ2-5 and V is TRBV6-5; D unclear. This receptor was taken from a female donor with early-stage non-small cell lung cancer. The CDR3 coding sequence is TGTGCCAGCAGTTACGGCGAGACCCAGTACTTC. This gives the protein CASSYGETQYF.